This T cell receptor (beta chain) was documented in a study of CD8 T cells in ankylosing spondylitis. This clonotype was picked up many times. After removal of 7 bases from V and 3 bases from J, the junction contained 7 bases not matched to a gene. The CDR3 covers 14 residues. From germline, CDR1 is SGHTA and CDR2 FQGNSA. TCRdb passed the 5' RACE reads through MiXCR, listing each CDR3 protein once. The profile shows approximately 130,000 distinct CDR3 sequences, approximately 10% of them singletons. The chain joins TRBV7-2 to TRBJ2-5; the match to TRBD2 covers 8 bases. The specimen was blood, either unsorted or a sorted T cell fraction (not recorded which). This receptor was taken from a male donor with ankylosing spondylitis or in good health (not recorded which). This CDR3 is CASTRSGGEETQYF. For the CDR3, the DNA is TGTGCCAGCACCCGCAGCGGGGGTGAAGAGACCCAGTACTTC.